This TCR beta chain was obtained from a study of cytomegalovirus exposure and HLA in healthy donors. The wider study: Some 80 million unique TCRs from HLA-typed donors were held in an early data release. Overall study results and limits: Productive rates of about 87% or about 30% were seen for most TCR beta V segments in an earlier analysis. Apparent HLA restriction characterized most CMV-associated TCR beta chains in a later analysis.

Germline V gives CDR1 MNHNS, CDR2 SASEGT. V shed 2 bases and J 5 bases; nucleotides not matched to a gene: 4. This CDR3 is built from 14 residues. In regard to this clone: Its antigen is not known. This same CDR3 is encoded by further DNA sequences in the sample.

The PCR was carried out with 60 Vbeta primers and 13 Jbeta primers. Measured with immunoSEQ multiplex PCR; TCRdb has only the in-frame clones, and not every one. The sample lists 150,000 to 200,000 clones, approximately 80% occurring once. Specimen: PBMCs. The receptor was derived from a male donor in good health and CMV-seropositive. The chain joins TRBV6-1 to TRBJ2-5, with 8 positions matching TRBD2. The DNA for the CDR3 is TGTGCCAGCAGTGAACTAGGCGGGGGGGAGACCCAGTACTTC. Protein: CASSELGGGETQYF.